This TCR beta chain was captured in a study of glioma-infiltrating T cells after dendritic cell vaccination. Study observations and caveats: Estimated pretreatment TIL content predicted outcome after dendritic cell vaccination.

This clone has a handful of counts. Its specificity is not known. After removal of 11 bases from V and 5 bases from J, the junction contained 6 bases not matched to a gene. CDR3 size: 13 residues. Germline CDR1 reads WSHSY; CDR2 reads SAAADI. Amplification used 60 V beta primers and 13 J beta primers. Sequencing was performed with immunoSEQ multiplex PCR; in TCRdb, only in-frame clones are kept and a portion is missing. The profile shows 93,000 or so clones, around 81% of them singletons. This TCR came from a human donor with glioblastoma. V usage is TRBV10-2 and J usage is TRBJ1-6, with 7 nucleotides matching TRBD1. Sequenced here: blood, sampled before dendritic cell vaccination. In DNA form, the CDR3 reads TGCGCCCCCCCAGGGGGAGATAATTCACCCCTCCACTTT. Its protein is CAPPGGDNSPLHF.